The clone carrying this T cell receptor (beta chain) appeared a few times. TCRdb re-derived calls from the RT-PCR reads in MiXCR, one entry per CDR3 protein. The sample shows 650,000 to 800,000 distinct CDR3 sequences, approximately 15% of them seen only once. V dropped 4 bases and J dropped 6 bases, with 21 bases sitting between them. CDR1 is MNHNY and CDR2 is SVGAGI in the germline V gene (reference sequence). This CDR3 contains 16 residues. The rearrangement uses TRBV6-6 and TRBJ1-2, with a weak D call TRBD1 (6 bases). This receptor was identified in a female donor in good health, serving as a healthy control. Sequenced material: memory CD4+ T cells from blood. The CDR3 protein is CASSSSAGVVGDGYTF. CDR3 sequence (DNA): TGTGCCAGCAGTTCTTCTGCAGGGGTTGTCGGGGATGGCTACACCTTC.